This paragraph covers one T cell receptor beta chain sequence. The sample holds one count of this clone. No antigen is known for it. No qualities accompany the bases; no much larger clone lies one base away. The data derive from a study of T cell responses to AZD1222 COVID-19 vaccine (dated by TCRdb to 2020 to 2022). With respect to the entire study: Because spike-specific TCR depth and breadth did not differ between the two schedules, AZD1222 recipients who got a second dose at roughly 4 weeks were pooled with those who got a second dose at roughly 12 weeks. TCR sequencing covered 230 or so trial participants: roughly 200 given two doses of AZD1222 and approximately 26 given two doses of MenACWY control vaccine. Enrollment into the trials was organized by age into subgroups of 18-55, 56-69 and 70-plus years, and those subgroups contained roughly 140, 27 and 60 TCR-sequenced participants, respectively. Overall study results and their limits: The 56-69-year group was small, and its depth increase did not reach significance, likely because of low power. Participants were mostly white British and included more females than males, and it was suggested by the authors that clonal diversity may have been underestimated. Only five or six AZD1222 recipients were SARS-CoV-2 seropositive at baseline, limiting conclusions about previously exposed vaccinees. Vaccine-associated CD4 TCRs spanned the whole spike protein, with dominant responses in regions 160-218 and 743-854. Because no samples from the day 14 peak response were available, repertoires could be characterized only after the peak T cell response. Reportedly, close to half of the unique spike-specific TCRs recognized epitopes lying outside the regions that are mutated in the B.1.351 and B.1.1.7 variants. Spike-specific TCR breadth and depth rose significantly after two AZD1222 doses compared with day 0 and with MenACWY recipients.

The CDR3 regions of human TCRbeta chains were analyzed by immunosequencing. In the original analysis: TCRs in the repertoires were matched against a reference library of SARS-CoV-2-specific TCRs that had been generated with the MIRA antigen-specificity platform. Breadth was defined as the fraction of unique TCRs that were SARS-CoV-2-associated. Depth was defined as the fraction of total T cells that were SARS-CoV-2-associated. Using the MIRA data, every spike-specific TCR was mapped to the spike region that the TCR reacted to and assigned to either a CD4 or a CD8 class. Log10-transformed breadth and depth values were compared by one-way ANOVA with Sidak's multiple comparisons tests. TCRdb's version of the immuneACCESS table is confined to in-frame rearrangements and falls short of the full clone set. An unresolved V gene accounts for under half of the shortfall where checked; the remainder is of unknown origin. The V and J calls and clone size are taken from that table; D and trimming were inferred from the DNA. The sample yields 130,000 or so clones; 90% were counted once. The ten largest clones capture around 6.9% of the sample.

The meaning of the sample's time point label: baseline before first vaccination. Samples from vaccinated people were obtained from the UK trials COV001 and COV002, which included a single-blind randomized controlled phase 2/3 trial of AZD1222 (ChAdOx1 nCoV-19) in healthy adults. Trial participant PBMC samples were collected at day 0 and day 28 after the second dose for TCRbeta chain sequencing. This specimen was peripheral blood, taken on day 0 of AZD1222 vaccination. The TCR originated in an adult in good health.

The sequenced DNA: TGTGCCAGCAGTTTATCACAGGGGGGAAGCAATCAGCCCCAGCATTTT. Translated, this gives CASSLSQGGSNQPQHF. The sequence links TRBV28 to TRBJ1-5; TRBD1 fits 8 bases in the junction. Taken from cysteine to phenylalanine, the CDR3 has 16 residues. Only the CDR3 part of the read is kept: 48 bases, read in frame from the first base. CDR1 is given as MDHEN and CDR2 as SYDVKM, both from the germline V gene. V is cut back by 1 base and J by 1 base, with 3 bases in the junction unmatched.